These 22 T cell receptor beta chains came from one sample sequenced in a study of Ad26.COV2.S vaccination and SARS-CoV-2 variants. This table comes from immunoSEQ multiplex PCR, and its TCRdb copy is limited to in-frame clones, with some not included. The sample lists 350,000 to 500,000 clones, roughly 87% seen once, with approximately 4.5% in the top ten. Described treatment: some 20 received Ad26.COV2.S at low or high dose, single or two shots; 5 received placebo; per-sample allocation not given. The investigators took samples on day 63 after the first vaccine or placebo injection. The material was peripheral blood, obtained in a trial of Ad26.COV2.S vaccine versus placebo. These receptors were obtained from a person aged 18-60 years who received the Ad26.COV2.S COVID-19 vaccine or a placebo.

This clone was observed once. This rearrangement joins TRBV7-9 to TRBJ2-7; no firm D call. V was clipped by 4 bases and J by 0 bases, with 13 bases between them. Germline lookup yields CDR1 SEHNR and CDR2 FQNEAQ (reference sequence). There are 15 residues in the CDR3. CDR3 amino acids: CASSSGRIFSYEQYF. The DNA of the CDR3 is TGTGCCAGCAGCTCCGGACGGATTTTCTCCTACGAGCAGTACTTC.

The chain uses TRBV28 and TRBJ2-7; no definite D call. Germline CDR1 reads MDHEN; CDR2 reads SYDVKM. Deletions cut 6 bases from V and 7 bases from J, with 7 bases between. The CDR3 loop spans 10 amino acids. The CDR3 DNA reads TGTGCCAGCAGGGTGAGGGAGCAGTACTTC. Translating gives CASRVREQYF. Full variable domain (remainder filled in from reference TRBV28 and TRBJ2-7): DVKVTQSSRYLVKRTGEKVFLECVQDMDHENMFWYRQDPGLGLRLIYFSYDVKMKEKGDIPEGYSVSREKKERFSLILESASTNQTSMYLCASRVREQYFGPGTRLTVT.

The rearrangement uses TRBV2 and TRBJ2-7; possibly TRBD1 or TRBD2 for D (5 bases each). This CDR3 has 12 amino acids. The V end lost 2 bases, the J end lost 6 bases, and 8 bases lay between the germline ends. Germline CDR1 reads SNHLY; CDR2 reads FYNNEI. In DNA, the CDR3 is TGTGCCAGCAGTGAAAGAGGGACCGAGCAGTACTTC. Its protein product is CASSERGTEQYF.

The chain carries TRBV7-2 and TRBJ2-2; TRBD1 aligns across 9 bases. V shed 7 bases and J 4 bases; nucleotides not matched to a gene: 4. This CDR3 spans 14 amino acids. CDR1 SGHTA and CDR2 FQGNSA come from the germline V gene. The CDR3 protein is CASTQTGGTGELFF. CDR3 nucleotides: TGTGCCAGCACGCAGACAGGGGGCACCGGGGAGCTGTTTTTT.

The chain is built from TRBV6-6 and TRBJ2-7; possibly TRBD2 for D (6 bases). Trimming pared 0 bases from V and 6 bases from J, leaving 15 bases between. The CDR3 totals 15 residues. CDR1 and CDR2 from the germline V gene are MNHNY and SVGAGI (reference sequence). This CDR3 reads CASSYSSGPLLEQYF. CDR3 sequence (DNA): TGTGCCAGCAGTTACTCCAGCGGGCCGCTCCTCGAGCAGTACTTC.

This chain joins TRBV7-2 and TRBJ2-5; either TRBD1 or TRBD2 may supply D (6 bases each). The CDR3 contains 15 residues. Trimming shortened V by 2 bases and J by 1 base, and 11 bases separated the two germline ends. Per germline, CDR1 SGHTA and CDR2 FQGNSA. This CDR3 reads CASSLRGLVQETQYF. The CDR3 DNA reads as TGTGCCAGCAGCTTACGGGGGCTAGTCCAAGAGACCCAGTACTTC. Using reference TRBV7-2 and TRBJ2-5 for the parts outside the CDR3, the full variable domain is GAGVSQSPSNKVTEKGKDVELRCDPISGHTALYWYRQSLGQGLEFLIYFQGNSAPDKSGLPSDRFSAERTGGSVSTLTIQRTQQEDSAVYLCASSLRGLVQETQYFGPGTRLLVL.

The rearrangement uses TRBV6-4 and TRBJ2-1; the match to TRBD2 covers 11 bases. J lost 7 bases, V lost 4 bases, and 6 bases had no gene match. The CDR3 is 15 residues long. Germline CDR1 is MRHNA and CDR2 is SNTAGT. The DNA of the CDR3 is TGTGCCAGCAGTGCCGAGACTAGCGGGACGAATGAGCAGTTCTTC. Translating gives CASSAETSGTNEQFF.

The V and J genes are TRBV10-3 and TRBJ1-1; D not resolved. V was cut by 3 bases and J by 0 bases, with 8 bases left in between. The CDR3 extends over 14 amino acids. CDR1 ENHRY and CDR2 SYGVKD come from the germline V gene. The CDR3 loop is CAISDRPLNTEAFF. Here the CDR3 DNA reads TGTGCCATCAGTGACCGTCCCCTGAACACTGAAGCTTTCTTT.

V and J are TRBV20-1 and TRBJ2-7; D is undetermined. The V end was cut by 3 bases, the J end by 3 bases, with 9 bases between. Germline loops: CDR1 DFQATT, CDR2 SNEGSKA (reference sequence). The CDR3 sequence is 12 residues long. For the CDR3, the DNA is TGCAGTGCTAGTCCCCGCAACTACGAGCAGTACTTC. Amino acid sequence: CSASPRNYEQYF.

The chain carries TRBV28 and TRBJ1-5; 8 bases are a match to TRBD1. The CDR3 covers 14 residues. The V and J ends lost 6 bases and 6 bases, in that order; junction bases with no gene match: 7. From germline, CDR1 is MDHEN and CDR2 SYDVKM. The CDR3, as DNA: TGTGCCAGCAGGATGATGACAGGGGCTCAGCCCCAGCATTTT. Its translation: CASRMMTGAQPQHF.

The gene calls are TRBV28 and TRBJ2-1; TRBD1 aligns across 7 bases. With V trimmed by 5 bases and J by 7 bases, 8 bases remained unmatched. CDR3 length equals 14 residues. Germline CDR1 MDHEN, CDR2 SYDVKM. In DNA, the CDR3 is TGTGCCAGCAGTACCAGGGGGTTGGCTAATGAGCAGTTCTTC. This encodes CASSTRGLANEQFF.

The chain recombines TRBV12-3 or TRBV12-4 with TRBJ1-2; D remains unclear. The V gene lost 5 bases and the J gene lost 2 bases, with 9 bases spanning the gap. The CDR3 runs 13 residues. The CDR3 sequence is CASSLATNYGYTF. The CDR3 nucleotides read TGTGCCAGCAGTCTCGCTACAAACTATGGCTACACCTTC.

The V call is TRBV14, the J call TRBJ2-6; no firm D call. From germline, CDR1 is SGHDN and CDR2 FVKESK. This CDR3 comprises 15 residues. The V and J ends lost 2 bases and 0 bases respectively, with 5 bases between them. CDR3 protein: CASSQRSSGANVLTF. As DNA, the CDR3 is TGTGCCAGCAGCCAACGCAGCTCTGGGGCCAACGTCCTGACTTTC.

The rearrangement joins TRBV11-3 to TRBJ2-7; D possibly corresponds to TRBD2 (5 bases). V lost 0 bases, J lost 3 bases, and 15 bases lay in between. CDR3 length: 16 amino acids. CDR1 is SGHNT and CDR2 is YENEEA in the germline V gene. CDR3 DNA: TGTGCCAGCAGCTTAGATGAACTAAGCGGCGTCTACGAGCAGTACTTC. Translation gives CASSLDELSGVYEQYF. Supplemented by reference TRBV11-3 and TRBJ2-7, the full variable domain reads EAGVVQSPRYKIIEKKQPVAFWCNPISGHNTLYWYLQNLGQGPELLIRYENEEAVDDSQLPKDRFSAERLKGVDSTLKIQPAELGDSAVYLCASSLDELSGVYEQYFGPGTRLTVT.

The CDR3 bases are TGTGCCAGCAGTTACTCAATTACGGCAGTCTACGAGCAGTACTTC. Its protein is CASSYSITAVYEQYF. The V call is TRBV6-2 or TRBV6-3, the J call TRBJ2-7; no clear D gene. CDR1 and CDR2 (germline): MNHEY, SVGEGT. The CDR3 sequence is 15 residues long. Trimming left V 0 bases short and J 3 bases short, with 12 bases between.

The V and J genes are TRBV29-1 and TRBJ2-3; D is unclear. Trimming cost V 7 bases and J 6 bases, with 11 bases left between them. This CDR3 has 11 amino acids. Germline CDR1 reads SQVTM; CDR2 reads ANQGSEA. CDR3 region: CSGRRTDTQYF. The CDR3 region has the DNA TGCAGCGGTCGACGGACCGATACGCAGTATTTT.

The chain joins TRBV7-2 to TRBJ2-7; the match to TRBD2 covers 8 bases. The trim removed 2 bases at V and 0 bases at J, leaving 0 bases unmatched. In germline, CDR1 is SGHTA, CDR2 FQGNSA. The CDR3 loop spans 14 amino acids. The CDR3 DNA is TGTGCCAGCAGCTTACTAGCGGGCTCCTACGAGCAGTACTTC. This translates into CASSLLAGSYEQYF.

V usage is TRBV28 and J usage is TRBJ2-3, with 11 nucleotides matching TRBD2. Germline-derived CDR1 and CDR2 are MDHEN and SYDVKM. CDR3 size: 16 residues. V shed 6 bases and J 4 bases; nucleotides not matched to a gene: 9. CDR3 sequence (DNA): TGTGCCAGCAGCCCCTTAATAGCGGGAGGGCCAGATACGCAGTATTTT. Translating it yields CASSPLIAGGPDTQYF.

This rearrangement joins TRBV3-1 (or the pseudogene TRBV3-2) to TRBJ2-3; 12 bases fit TRBD2. J lost 1 base, V lost 2 bases, and 1 base had no gene match. The CDR3 is made up of 16 amino acids. The germline V gene encodes CDR1 LGHDT and CDR2 YNNKEL (reference sequence). The CDR3 spells CASSQRLAGGTDTQYF. The DNA of the CDR3 is TGTGCCAGCAGCCAACGACTAGCGGGAGGCACAGATACGCAGTATTTT.

The V call is TRBV7-2, the J call TRBJ2-7, with unresolved D. The V gene's germline CDR1 is SGHTA and CDR2 FQGNSA. V lost 2 bases and J lost 2, with 7 bases in between. This CDR3 is built from 13 residues. In DNA form, the CDR3 reads TGTGCCAGCAGCTTAACTGAACCCTACGAGCAGTACTTC. Its translation: CASSLTEPYEQYF.

The genes are TRBV11-3 and TRBJ2-2; D is ambiguous. The CDR3 runs 16 residues. The germline CDR1 and CDR2 sequences are SGHNT and YENEEA. V lost 0 bases and J 4 bases, leaving 12 bases between the germline ends. CDR3 sequence reads: CASSLDPGSPTGELFF. CDR3 DNA: TGTGCCAGCAGCTTAGATCCAGGCAGTCCCACCGGGGAGCTGTTTTTT.

The chain couples TRBV28 to TRBJ1-5; D gene ambiguous. Trimming cost V 7 bases and J 2 bases, with 9 bases left between them. From germline, CDR1 is MDHEN and CDR2 SYDVKM. This CDR3 spans 13 amino acids. The CDR3 DNA is TGTGCCAGCATTCGTAGGCGCAATCAGCCCCAGCATTTT. Protein: CASIRRRNQPQHF.